What follows are 7 T cell receptor beta chains derived from one specimen sequenced in a study of chemoradiotherapy in HPV16-positive cancers. Data came from immunoSEQ multiplex PCR; TCRdb stores just in-frame clones and leaves some out. The sample has approximately 12,000 clones; about three quarters are singletons. Sampling took place from a patient who underwent chemoradiotherapy. These receptors all stem from a human donor with HPV-associated anogenital cancer.

The chain couples TRBV20-1 to TRBJ1-1; no firm D call. Trimming left V 3 bases short and J 5 bases short, with 4 bases between. Germline V gene sequence: CDR1 DFQATT, CDR2 SNEGSKA (reference sequence). CDR3 size: 10 residues. The CDR3 coding sequence is TGCAGTGCTAGGGGAACTGAAGCTTTCTTT. This translates into CSARGTEAFF.

The chain is built from TRBV11-2 and TRBJ2-7; 10 nucleotides agree with TRBD2. The CDR3 consists of 15 residues. J was trimmed by 1 base and V by 4 bases; bases with no gene match: 4. The germline CDR1 and CDR2 sequences are SGHAT and FQNNGV. CDR3 nucleotides: TGTGCCAGCAGCTCGAGACTAGCGGGTTCCTACGAGCAGTACTTC. Translation gives CASSSRLAGSYEQYF.

The V and J genes are TRBV5-1 and TRBJ2-1; D is unclear. The CDR3 is 11 residues long. CDR1 SGHRS and CDR2 YFSETQ come from the germline V gene. Trimming stripped 2 bases from V and 9 bases from J, with 6 bases between. The CDR3 sequence: CASSFRGEQFF. Here the CDR3 DNA reads TGCGCCAGCAGCTTTCGTGGTGAGCAGTTCTTC.

The table lists this clone with a count of one. The V gene is TRBV19, the J gene TRBJ1-5; 12 bases map to TRBD1. This CDR3 contains 18 residues. Germline values: CDR1 LNHDA, CDR2 SQIVND (reference sequence). Trimming removed 7 bases from V and 0 bases from J; junction bases left unmatched: 10. The CDR3 DNA sequence: TGTGCCAGTATGAGTTGGGACAGGGGGCTGCCTAGCAATCAGCCCCAGCATTTT. This translates into CASMSWDRGLPSNQPQHF.

V usage is TRBV4-1 and J usage is TRBJ1-3; tentatively, D is TRBD1 (5 bases). Germline CDR1 and CDR2: MGHRA and YSYEKL. V was cut by 0 bases and J by 4 bases, with 13 bases left in between. This CDR3 has 16 amino acids. CDR3 nucleotides: TGCGCCAGCAGCCAAGAGGCAGGGTATTCCGGAAACACCATATATTTT. Its translation: CASSQEAGYSGNTIYF.

The V and J genes are TRBV6-6 and TRBJ2-7; D is undetermined. Germline V gene data show CDR1 as MNHNY and CDR2 as SVGAGI (reference sequence). V lost 2 bases to trimming and J lost 3 bases, with 8 bases between them. The CDR3 loop spans 13 amino acids. The DNA for the CDR3 is TGTGCCAGCAGTTACAGGGATCTCTACGAGCAGTACTTC. Its translation: CASSYRDLYEQYF.

This clone has a single count. The chain recombines TRBV13 with TRBJ1-1, with TRBD1 as a possible D gene (6 bases). Germline lookup yields CDR1 PRHDT and CDR2 FYEKMQ (reference sequence). The CDR3 is 15 amino acids. With 1 base removed from V and 8 bases from J, the gap between germline ends came to 17 bases. In DNA, the CDR3 is TGTGCCAGCAGCTTAGTAGGGGGGGAGGCCTTCGAAGCTTTCTTT. It yields the protein CASSLVGGEAFEAFF.